The 5 T cell receptor beta chains below were found in one sample sequenced in a study of cytomegalovirus exposure and HLA in healthy donors. Vbeta (60) and Jbeta (13) primers were used in the PCR. Assay: immunoSEQ multiplex PCR; the TCRdb copy retains only in-frame clones and omits some. The data hold some 150,000 clones, with roughly 80% observed a single time. Sequences were obtained from PBMCs. All receptors derive from a woman between 45 and 60 years old in good health and CMV-seronegative.

The chain carries TRBV30 and TRBJ2-7; unclear D gene. Trimming cost V 2 bases and J 0 bases, with 5 bases left between them. The germline gives CDR1 GTSNPN, CDR2 SVGIG (reference sequence). CDR3 length: 12 residues. The CDR3 reads CAWSSSSYEQYF. For the CDR3, the DNA is TGTGCCTGGAGTAGTAGCTCCTACGAGCAGTACTTC.

The gene calls are TRBV6-5 and TRBJ2-7; tentatively, D is TRBD1 (6 bases). Germline V gene data show CDR1 as MNHEY and CDR2 as SVGAGI. The CDR3 extends over 15 amino acids. Trimming took off 11 bases at V and 3 bases at J, with 23 bases between the two ends. Here the CDR3 DNA reads TGTGCCGGGTACCGGGACAAGGGGAACGTCTACGAGCAGTACTTC. Amino acid sequence: CAGYRDKGNVYEQYF.

The chain links TRBV4-2 to TRBJ2-1, with TRBD2 as a possible D gene (5 bases). The germline CDR1 and CDR2 sequences are LGHNA and YNFKEQ. V was cut by 2 bases and J by 0 bases, with 8 bases left in between. The CDR3 totals 15 residues. The CDR3 DNA reads TGTGCCAGCAGCCAAATCGGAGGCTCCTACAATGAGCAGTTCTTC. It specifies CASSQIGGSYNEQFF.

The count of this clone is one. V and J are TRBV15 and TRBJ1-4; perhaps TRBD1 as D (5 bases). This CDR3 has 14 amino acids. Trimming took 4 bases from V and 10 from J, leaving 16 bases between them. The germline V gene encodes CDR1 LNHNV and CDR2 YYDKDF (reference sequence). The CDR3 region is CATSIGVEAGKLFF. The CDR3 nucleotides read TGTGCCACCAGCATAGGGGTTGAGGCCGGAAAACTGTTTTTT.

The V and J genes are TRBV7-3 and TRBJ1-6, with D perhaps TRBD1 (6 bases). CDR3 length: 14 residues. The V and J ends lost 4 bases and 7 bases respectively, with 11 bases between them. Germline V gene sequence: CDR1 SGHTA, CDR2 FQGTGA. CDR3 loop: CASSSGGLNSPLHF. The CDR3 coding sequence is TGTGCCAGCAGCTCGGGGGGGCTGAATTCACCCCTCCACTTT.